The clone carrying this T cell receptor (beta chain) was seen a handful of times. The record originates from a study of blood T cell repertoires in COVID-19. Study-level background: Acute-phase and convalescent COVID-19 samples originated in the United States, Italy and Spain.

Study processing details: The assay estimated nucleated cells by amplifying reference gene primers. TCRdb keeps only in-frame clones here, not all; method: immunoSEQ multiplex PCR. D and trimming were read from the DNA, whereas the V and J calls and clone size are those reported in that table. The data show 200,000 to 250,000 clones, 70% to 90% seen once. The sequencing input was peripheral blood. The TCR sequence derives from a woman aged 80 or older with acute or convalescent COVID-19.

The CDR3 bases are TGTGCCAGCAGCTTAAACGAAGCGAACACTGAAGCTTTCTTT. This sequence encodes CASSLNEANTEAFF. The V and J genes are TRBV7-3 and TRBJ1-1; D uncertain. In germline, CDR1 is SGHTA, CDR2 FQGTGA. The CDR3 is made up of 14 amino acids. V dropped 1 base and J dropped 1 base, with 7 bases sitting between them.